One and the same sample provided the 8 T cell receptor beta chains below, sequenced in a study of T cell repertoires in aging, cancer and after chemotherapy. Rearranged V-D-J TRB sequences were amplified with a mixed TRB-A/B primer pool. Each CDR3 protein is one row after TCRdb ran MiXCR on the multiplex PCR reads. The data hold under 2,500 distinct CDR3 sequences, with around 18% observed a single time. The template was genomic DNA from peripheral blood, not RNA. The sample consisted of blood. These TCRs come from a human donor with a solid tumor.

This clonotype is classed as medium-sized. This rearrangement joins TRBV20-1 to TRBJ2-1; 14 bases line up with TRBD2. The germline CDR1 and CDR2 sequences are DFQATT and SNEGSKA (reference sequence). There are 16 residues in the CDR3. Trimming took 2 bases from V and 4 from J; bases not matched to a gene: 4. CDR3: CSARSRLAGGYNEQFF. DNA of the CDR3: TGCAGTGCTAGAAGCAGACTAGCGGGAGGGTACAATGAGCAGTTCTTC.

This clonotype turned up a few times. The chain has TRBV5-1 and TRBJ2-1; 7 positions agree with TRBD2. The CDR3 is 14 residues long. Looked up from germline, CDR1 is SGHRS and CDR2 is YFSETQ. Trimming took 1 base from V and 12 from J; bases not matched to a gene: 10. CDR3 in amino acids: CASSLSWTRYVQFF. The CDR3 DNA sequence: TGCGCCAGCAGCTTGAGTTGGACTAGGTATGTGCAGTTCTTC.

The CDR3 spells CASSLEGSGANVLTF. In nucleotides, the CDR3 is TGTGCCAGCAGCTTGGAGGGGTCTGGGGCCAACGTCCTGACTTTC. V gene TRBV5-6 combines with J gene TRBJ2-6; the D gene is possibly TRBD1 (5 bases). The V and J ends lost 0 bases and 1 base respectively, with 5 bases between them. The germline CDR1 and CDR2 sequences are SGHDT and YYEEEE. The CDR3 runs to 15 residues. Full variable domain (outside the CDR3, taken from reference TRBV5-6 and TRBJ2-6): DAGVTQSPTHLIKTRGQQVTLRCSPKSGHDTVSWYQQALGQGPQFIFQYYEEEERQRGNFPDRFSGHQFPNYSSELNVNALLLGDSALYLCASSLEGSGANVLTFGAGSRLTVL.

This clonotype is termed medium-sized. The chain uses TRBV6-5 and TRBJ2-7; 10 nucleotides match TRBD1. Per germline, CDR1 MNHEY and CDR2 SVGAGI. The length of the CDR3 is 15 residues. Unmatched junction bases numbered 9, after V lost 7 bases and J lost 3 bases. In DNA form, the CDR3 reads TGTGCCAGCACCCAGACCGGGACAGGGGACTACGAGCAGTACTTC. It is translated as CASTQTGTGDYEQYF.

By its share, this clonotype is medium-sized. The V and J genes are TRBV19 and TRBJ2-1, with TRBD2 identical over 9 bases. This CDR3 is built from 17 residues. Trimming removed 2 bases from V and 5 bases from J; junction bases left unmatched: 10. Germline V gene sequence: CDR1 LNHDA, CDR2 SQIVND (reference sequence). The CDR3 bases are TGTGCCAGTAGTATACCACCCAGGAGCGGGAGGCACAATGAGCAGTTCTTC. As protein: CASSIPPRSGRHNEQFF.

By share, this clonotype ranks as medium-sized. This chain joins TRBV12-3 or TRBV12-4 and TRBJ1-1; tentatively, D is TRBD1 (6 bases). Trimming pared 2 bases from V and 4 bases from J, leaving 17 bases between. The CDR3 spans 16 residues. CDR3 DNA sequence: TGTGCCAGCAGTTTATCATTGTCAGGGGCGGGCACTGAAGCTTTCTTT. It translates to CASSLSLSGAGTEAFF.

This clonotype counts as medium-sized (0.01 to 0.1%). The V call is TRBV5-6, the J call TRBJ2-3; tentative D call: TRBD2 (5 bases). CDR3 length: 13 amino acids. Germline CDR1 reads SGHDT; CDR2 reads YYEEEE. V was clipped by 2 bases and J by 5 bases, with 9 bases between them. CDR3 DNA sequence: TGTGCCAGCAGCTTTTACGGGGAAGATACGCAGTATTTT. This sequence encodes CASSFYGEDTQYF.

The CDR3 DNA reads TGTGCCAGCAGCTTGGACAGGACGGACACCGGGGAGCTGTTTTTT. It yields the protein CASSLDRTDTGELFF. J is TRBJ2-2 and V is TRBV11-2; 7 bases match TRBD1. V lost 3 bases to trimming and J lost 3 bases; unmatched junction nucleotides: 4. CDR3 length equals 15 residues. Germline CDR1 SGHAT, CDR2 FQNNGV.